A single TCR beta chain is shown here with its context. The CDR3 spans 19 residues. With V trimmed by 2 bases and J by 0 bases, 16 bases remained unmatched. CDR1 is SEHNR, CDR2 FQNEAQ, per germline (reference sequence). The record originates from a study of blood T cell repertoires in COVID-19. Study summary: Italy, Spain and the United States were the sources of the convalescent and acute COVID-19 samples. T cells, B-cell-depleted T cells, or PBMCs supplied cDNA or gDNA.

In the study's own analysis: Reference gene primer amplification yielded estimated nucleated cell counts. The assay was immunoSEQ multiplex PCR, and TCRdb's table has in-frame clones only and misses some. The V and J calls and clone size were taken over from that table, and D and trimming were inferred from the DNA. The table lists roughly 70,000 clones, around nine tenths of them singletons, with approximately 1.5% in the top ten. V gene TRBV7-9 combines with J gene TRBJ2-7, with 7 positions matching TRBD1. Material for sequencing was peripheral blood. This clonotype originated in a man aged 55 to 70 with acute or convalescent COVID-19. The CDR3 nucleotides are TGTGCCAGCAGCTTATTTCTCGCACGGGACAGACCTATCTCCTACGAGCAGTACTTC. As protein: CASSLFLARDRPISYEQYF.